These 2 T cell receptor beta chains were sequenced from one sample in a study of cytomegalovirus exposure and HLA in healthy donors. Researchers ran the PCR with 60 Vbeta and 13 Jbeta primers. Measured with immunoSEQ multiplex PCR; TCRdb has only the in-frame clones, and not every one. The sample carries approximately 160,000 clones, less than 90% recorded once. Sequencing was done on a sample of PBMCs. These receptors were taken from a woman aged 45-59 years in good health and CMV-seropositive.

The chain links TRBV27 to TRBJ1-1; D is ambiguous. The CDR3 has 18 residues. With 2 bases removed from V and 0 bases from J, the gap between germline ends came to 19 bases. Germline V gene sequence: CDR1 MNHEY, CDR2 SMNVEV (reference sequence). The CDR3 nucleotides are TGTGCCAGCAGTTTAAAGGGAGTGGGAGGGCCTATGAACACTGAAGCTTTCTTT. Protein: CASSLKGVGGPMNTEAFF.

V is TRBV7-2 and J is TRBJ2-7; 7 nucleotides agree with TRBD2. V shed 0 bases and J 1 base; nucleotides not matched to a gene: 9. The CDR3 consists of 17 residues. Germline V gene sequence: CDR1 SGHTA, CDR2 FQGNSA. Here the CDR3 DNA reads TGTGCCAGCAGCTTAGCCGATTTAGCGGGTGGGTCCTACGAGCAGTACTTC. Translated, it gives CASSLADLAGGSYEQYF.